Here is one T cell receptor beta chain with its context. Its antigen is undetermined. The record originates from a study of post-analysis software for immune sequencing data. Broader study findings: About five TRBV segments, including TRBV5-6, TRBV5-1 and TRBV20-1, were more frequent in patients than controls. The F measure placed samples prepared in the same batch into strongly shared clusters.

This CDR3 region has 15 residues. Germline values: CDR1 SGHRS, CDR2 YFSETQ. Trimming cost V 6 bases and J 3 bases, with 19 bases left between them. Tagging with unique molecular identifiers was a feature of the TCR beta cDNA libraries. TCRdb re-analysed the PCR reads in MiXCR, keeping a single row per CDR3 protein. The sample includes about 560,000 distinct CDR3 sequences, 44% of them seen just once. This clonotype was sampled from a girl aged 10-17 years with multiple sclerosis. Sequenced input: blood. The V and J genes are TRBV5-1 and TRBJ2-7, with a tentative D call TRBD2 (6 bases). CDR3: CASTDSGRGIYEQYF. CDR3 coding DNA: TGCGCCAGCACGGATAGCGGAAGAGGCATCTACGAGCAGTACTTC.